A selection of T cell receptor beta chains follows, all from one sample in a study of shared clonotypes between healthy human individuals. Some clones are missing from TCRdb's copy, which holds only in-frame ones; the method was immunoSEQ multiplex PCR. The data show 2 million or so clones, 85% to 95% seen once. Sample: naive CD4+ T cells sorted from blood. These TCRs come from a man between 18 and 29 years old in good health. CDR3s include the opening cysteine and the closing phenylalanine or tryptophan. Each record gives: V gene, D gene, clone size, J gene, CDR3 DNA, CDR3 protein. D genes are given only for firm matches. Clone size is not always given. Where it is, it says once, few, many or a class for expanded clones.

TRBV7-2,TRBD1,-,TRBJ2-2,TGTGCCAGCAGCTTAGGGGGACAGGGGAACACCGGGGAGCTGTTTTTT,CASSLGGQGNTGELFF
TRBV4-1,TRBD1,-,TRBJ2-7,TGCGCCAGCAGCCAAGAAGGGACAGGGTCTTACGAGCAGTACTTC,CASSQEGTGSYEQYF
TRBV4-1,TRBD1,-,TRBJ1-5,TGCGCCAGCAGCCAAGGACTACAGGGGTCAGCGGCCCAGCATTTT,CASSQGLQGSAAQHF
TRBV5-1,TRBD1,-,TRBJ1-3,TGCGCCAGCAGATCAGGGGGCCCTGGAAACACCATATATTTT,CASRSGGPGNTIYF
TRBV2,-,-,TRBJ1-6,TGTGCCAGCAGTTTCCGGGGGCTCCTAAATTCACCCCTCCACTTT,CASSFRGLLNSPLHF
TRBV6-5,TRBD1,-,TRBJ1-2,TGTGCCAGCAGTTACAGACAGGGAGGGGACTATGGCTACACCTTC,CASSYRQGGDYGYTF
TRBV6-1,-,-,TRBJ1-1,TGTGCCAGCAGTGAAGGGTTAGGAGGGGCACAGGCTGAAGCTTTCTTT,CASSEGLGGAQAEAFF
TRBV6-5,TRBD2,-,TRBJ2-1,TGTGCCAGCAGCGGGACTAGCGGAGTTAATGAGCAGTTCTTC,CASSGTSGVNEQFF
TRBV9,TRBD2,-,TRBJ2-2,TGTGCCAGCAGCAGCAGTGCTAGCGGGAGTGGAACCGGGGAGCTGTTTTTT,CASSSSASGSGTGELFF
TRBV19,-,-,TRBJ1-6,TGTGCCAGTAGTCCCGGGACGGACCACGGACCCCTCCACTTT,CASSPGTDHGPLHF
TRBV6-6,-,-,TRBJ1-5,TGTGCCAGCAGGTCGACAGTTGTCTATTATCAGCCCCAGCATTTT,CASRSTVVYYQPQHF
TRBV19,TRBD1,-,TRBJ1-3,TGTGCCAGTAGTCCCCGGACAGGAATCTCTGGAAACACCATATATTTT,CASSPRTGISGNTIYF
TRBV7-2,TRBD1,-,TRBJ1-2,TGTGCCAGCAGCCCCCGGACAGGGGCTTATGGCTACACCTTC,CASSPRTGAYGYTF
TRBV6-5,-,-,TRBJ1-1,TGTGCCAGCAGCTTACAGGGGAACACTGAAGCTTTCTTT,CASSLQGNTEAFF
TRBV4-1,-,-,TRBJ2-7,TGCGCCAGCAGCCGCGGCGAACGCTACGAGCAGTACTTC,CASSRGERYEQYF
TRBV28,-,-,TRBJ1-5,TGTGCCAGCAGTCCTTGGGACATACAAAATCAGCCCCAGCATTTT,CASSPWDIQNQPQHF
TRBV10-1,-,-,TRBJ2-7,TGCGCCAGCAGGGGTTTTGCGGCTCCGAGCTCCTACGAGCAGTACTTC,CASRGFAAPSSYEQYF
TRBV6-5,-,once,TRBJ1-5,TGTGCCATCTCCCAGATTAGCAATCAGCCCCAGCATTTT,CAISQISNQPQHF
TRBV6-5,TRBD1,-,TRBJ2-7,TGTGCCAGCAGTCTCCGGGACAGCTCCTACGAGCAGTACTTC,CASSLRDSSYEQYF
TRBV5-4,-,-,TRBJ1-2,TGTGCCAGCAGCTCAGGGGTTGAGCGTGGCTACACCTTC,CASSSGVERGYTF
TRBV5-1,-,-,TRBJ1-3,TGCGCCAGCAGCTTTTCCGGGACAGGAAACACCATATATTTT,CASSFSGTGNTIYF
TRBV10-3,-,-,TRBJ2-7,TGTGCCATCAGTGAGTCGGAGGGCTACGAGCAGTACTTC,CAISESEGYEQYF
TRBV6-5,-,-,TRBJ2-1,TGTGCCAGCAGCATTTCGAGCTCCTACAATGAGCAGTTCTTC,CASSISSSYNEQFF
TRBV5-4,TRBD2,-,TRBJ2-5,TGTGCCAGCAGCTTTTCTGTGGGAGGGCCAGAGACCCAGTACTTC,CASSFSVGGPETQYF
TRBV25-1,TRBD1,-,TRBJ1-4,TGTGCCAGCAGTGACTCGACAGGGAGGGAAAAACTGTTTTTT,CASSDSTGREKLFF
TRBV6-5,TRBD1,-,TRBJ1-5,TGTGCCAGCAGCTGGACAGGGATTAGCAATCAGCCCCAGCATTTT,CASSWTGISNQPQHF
TRBV28,-,-,TRBJ2-5,TGTGCCAGCAGGGGGACTCCCGAGACCCAGTACTTC,CASRGTPETQYF
TRBV7-9,TRBD2,-,TRBJ2-3,TGTGCCAGCACTACCGGGACTAGCGGTTTAGATACGCAGTATTTT,CASTTGTSGLDTQYF
TRBV19,-,-,TRBJ1-1,-,CASTSVFNTEAFF
TRBV29-1,TRBD2,-,TRBJ2-2,TGCAGCGTTGTGCCGGGACTAAACACCGGGGAGCTGTTTTTT,CSVVPGLNTGELFF
TRBV6-1,-,-,TRBJ2-4,TGTGCCAGCAGTAATCGGGACATTCAGTACTTC,CASSNRDIQYF
TRBV7-8,-,-,TRBJ2-1,TGTGCCAGCACCCCTAGGGCGGAGAGCTCCTACAATGAGCAGTTCTTC,CASTPRAESSYNEQFF
TRBV27,TRBD1,-,TRBJ1-6,TGTGCCAGCAACAGGGGATGGGATAATTCACCCCTCCACTTT,CASNRGWDNSPLHF
TRBV29-1,-,-,TRBJ2-1,TGCAGCGTTGTGGCCGAAACACATGAGCAGTTCTTC,CSVVAETHEQFF
TRBV10-2,-,-,TRBJ1-3,TGCGCCAGCGGGGGGGGTGGTGGAAACACCATATATTTT,CASGGGGGNTIYF
TRBV28,TRBD1,-,TRBJ1-6,TGTGCCAGCAGCCGACAGGGGAATGGAAATTCACCCCTCCACTTT,CASSRQGNGNSPLHF
TRBV15,TRBD1,-,TRBJ1-1,TGTGCCACCAGCAGAGATGACAGGGATGTAACTGAAGCTTTCTTT,CATSRDDRDVTEAFF
TRBV7-7,TRBD2,-,TRBJ2-5,TGTGCTAGCAGCATCAGCGGGGGGGCAGGGACCCAGTACTTC,CASSISGGAGTQYF
TRBV5-5,-,-,TRBJ2-1,TGTGCCAGCAGCTTGGAGGGCGGACCGTATGAGCAGTTCTTC,CASSLEGGPYEQFF
TRBV12-5,-,-,TRBJ1-6,TGTGCTAGTGGTTTGCCGGGCGCGGACTGCTCCTATAATTCACCCCTCCACTTT,CASGLPGADCSYNSPLHF
TRBV6-5,-,once,TRBJ2-5,TGTGCCAGCAGTTATGGAGTAGCGGAGGAAGAGACCCAGTACTTC,CASSYGVAEEETQYF
TRBV6-5,TRBD2,-,TRBJ2-2,TGTGCCAGCAGACCAGGAGGACTAGATGTCGGGGAGCTGTTTTTT,CASRPGGLDVGELFF
TRBV7-2,TRBD2,-,TRBJ2-3,TGTGCCAGCAGTCCTTCACCTAGCGGGAGGGCCGCGCAGGTTTTT,CASSPSPSGRAAQVF
TRBV7-6,-,-,TRBJ1-1,TGTGCCAGCAGCCCACCGGGTGACACTGAAGCTTTCTTT,CASSPPGDTEAFF
TRBV4-3,TRBD1,-,TRBJ1-3,TGCGCCAGCAGCCTAGGGGGCGCGAACACCATATATTTT,CASSLGGANTIYF
TRBV5-8,TRBD1,-,TRBJ2-1,TGTGCCAGCAGCTTGCCTAGGAGGGGACAGGGGGTATACAATGAGCAGTTCTTC,CASSLPRRGQGVYNEQFF